Below, 11 T cell receptor beta chains from the same sample are listed, as sequenced in a study of T cell responses to AZD1222 COVID-19 vaccine. Repertoires were generated with immunoSEQ multiplex PCR, while TCRdb's copy carries only in-frame clones and drops some. The table has 90,000 to 150,000 clones, 80% to 90% seen once. The starting material was peripheral blood, obtained 28 days after the second AZD1222 dose. These receptors all stem from an adult who received the AZD1222 COVID-19 vaccine.

The chain joins TRBV11-1 to TRBJ1-1; D possibly corresponds to TRBD1 (6 bases). The germline CDR1 and CDR2 sequences are SGHAT and FQDESV (reference sequence). V dropped 3 bases and J dropped 2 bases, with 10 bases sitting between them. This CDR3 comprises 14 residues. The CDR3: CASSFGDTNTEAFF. Written as DNA, the CDR3 is TGTGCCAGCAGCTTCGGGGACACCAACACTGAAGCTTTCTTT.

V usage is TRBV7-9 and J usage is TRBJ1-1, with D maybe TRBD1 (6 bases). The CDR3 runs to 15 residues. Germline V gives CDR1 SEHNR, CDR2 FQNEAQ (reference sequence). V was trimmed by 4 bases and J by 5 bases, leaving 17 bases between them. The CDR3 DNA reads as TGTGCCAGCAGCTCCCCAGCAGGGGCAGGGACTGAAGCTTTCTTT. This translates into CASSSPAGAGTEAFF.

V usage is TRBV15 and J usage is TRBJ1-5; D uncertain. V was shortened by 7 bases and J by 2 bases, with 6 bases between the two germline ends. This CDR3 spans 12 amino acids. Germline V gene sequence: CDR1 LNHNV, CDR2 YYDKDF (reference sequence). DNA of the CDR3: TGTGCCACCAAAAAGGGCAATCAGCCCCAGCATTTT. Residues: CATKKGNQPQHF.

This clone came up many times. V gene TRBV30 combines with J gene TRBJ2-7; D might be TRBD1 (6 bases). CDR3 length: 13 residues. The ends were cut back, 3 bases at V and 6 bases at J, with 15 bases in the middle. CDR1 is GTSNPN, CDR2 SVGIG, per germline (reference sequence). The CDR3 DNA is TGTGCCTGGAGACCGCAGGGGCTAAGCGAGCAGTACTTC. Translated, it gives CAWRPQGLSEQYF.

This chain links TRBV6-2 or TRBV6-3 with TRBJ2-7; D may be TRBD1 or TRBD2 (5 bases each). CDR3 size: 13 residues. The V and J ends lost 6 bases and 1 base respectively, with 10 bases between them. From germline, CDR1 is MNHEY and CDR2 SVGEGT. The CDR3 is CASSLGRSYEQYF. CDR3 coding DNA: TGTGCCAGCAGCTTGGGACGGTCCTACGAGCAGTACTTC.

This clone showed up just once. The CDR3 region is CASSLGRSYEQYF. CDR3 DNA: TGTGCCAGCAGCTTAGGTAGGAGCTACGAGCAGTACTTC. The chain has TRBV13 and TRBJ2-7; D is uncertain. Germline CDR1 and CDR2: PRHDT and FYEKMQ (reference sequence). There are 13 residues in the CDR3. Trimming removed 0 bases from V and 3 bases from J, with 6 bases in between. Variable domain in full (rest from reference TRBV13 and TRBJ2-7): AAGVIQSPRHLIKEKRETATLKCYPIPRHDTVYWYQQGPGQDPQFLISFYEKMQSDKGSIPDRFSAQQFSDYHSELNMSSLELGDSALYFCASSLGRSYEQYFGPGTRLTVT.

The chain employs TRBV19 and TRBJ1-3; D is perhaps TRBD1 (5 bases). The CDR3 extends over 14 amino acids. The ends were cut back, 1 base at V and 2 bases at J, with 6 bases in the middle. Germline V CDR1 and CDR2: LNHDA, SQIVND (reference sequence). The CDR3 reads CASSIGGPGNTIYF. The DNA of the CDR3 is TGTGCCAGTAGTATAGGGGGCCCTGGAAACACCATATATTTT.

This rearrangement joins TRBV7-9 to TRBJ2-7; D might be TRBD1 (5 bases). The CDR3 sequence is 16 residues long. Trimming took off 7 bases at V and 0 bases at J, with 19 bases between the two ends. The germline gives CDR1 SEHNR, CDR2 FQNEAQ (reference sequence). CDR3 nucleotides: TGTGCCAGCACCGAGCTATCAGGGCAGACCTCCTACGAGCAGTACTTC. It specifies CASTELSGQTSYEQYF.

The table lists this clone with a few counts. The chain carries TRBV14 and TRBJ1-3, with D possibly matching TRBD1 (5 bases). There are 15 residues in the CDR3. Germline CDR1 SGHDN, CDR2 FVKESK. The ends were cut back, 2 bases at V and 2 bases at J, with 10 bases in the middle. For the CDR3, the DNA is TGTGCCAGCAGCCAATGGCAGGGTGCTGGAAACACCATATATTTT. Translated: CASSQWQGAGNTIYF.

Only one count was recorded for this clone. The CDR3 DNA sequence: TGTGCCTGGAGCGCACCCTCGGGTGTGAATGAGCAGTTCTTC. It translates to CAWSAPSGVNEQFF. The chain joins TRBV30 to TRBJ2-1; D uncertain. The CDR3 extends over 14 amino acids. V was clipped by 3 bases and J by 7 bases, with 16 bases between them. Per germline, CDR1 GTSNPN and CDR2 SVGIG (reference sequence).

The rearrangement links TRBV5-1 to TRBJ1-1; a weak D match, TRBD1 (5 bases). Germline values: CDR1 SGHRS, CDR2 YFSETQ. This CDR3 has 14 residues. The ends were cut back, 1 base at V and 7 bases at J, with 14 bases in the middle. The CDR3 DNA follows: TGCGCCAGCAGCTTGTTCTCCCCGCAGGGTGAAGCTTTCTTT. It specifies CASSLFSPQGEAFF. Filled out from reference TRBV5-1 and TRBJ1-1, the complete variable domain reads KAGVTQTPRYLIKTRGQQVTLSCSPISGHRSVSWYQQTPGQGLQFLFEYFSETQRNKGNFPGRFSGRQFSNSRSEMNVSTLELGDSALYLCASSLFSPQGEAFFGQGTRLTVV.